This TCR beta chain appears in the sequencing data of a study of technical replicates of blood from a handful of donors. Germline CDR1 is SQVTM and CDR2 is ANQGSEA. V lost 4 bases, J lost 2 bases, and 11 bases lay in between. CDR3 length: 13 residues. The assay was immunoSEQ multiplex PCR, and TCRdb's table has in-frame clones only and misses some. The data show some 83,000 clones, 90% to 95% seen once. V and J are TRBV29-1 and TRBJ1-1; no firm D call. Sequencing input: T cells isolated from PBMCs. The sequence was obtained from a human donor in good health. CDR3 coding DNA: TGCAGCGTTGGAGGGTTTGAAAACACTGAAGCTTTCTTT. As protein: CSVGGFENTEAFF.